Below, one T cell receptor beta chain is given with its context. Its antigen is unknown. Using immunoSEQ multiplex PCR, the repertoire was profiled, and TCRdb retains in-frame clones only, with some absent. The data hold about 48,000 clones, with approximately 80% observed a single time. The time point was: peripheral blood 6 weeks after treatment start. The sample comes from a study of PD-L1 blockade in urothelial cancer. As for the study in general: Prior regimens of chemotherapy numbered 0 to 3 per patient. It was at 3 weeks (second dose) and 6 weeks after treatment start that blood was analyzed. The median T cell count in blood samples was over 140,000. Points from the study as a whole: For durable-benefit patients, tumor-associated blood clones expanded more at 3 weeks.

CDR3 length: 13 amino acids. In germline, CDR1 is MGHDK, CDR2 SYGVNS. Deletions cut 8 bases from V and 1 base from J, with 10 bases between. J is TRBJ2-3 and V is TRBV25-1; D is unclear. Sequencing was performed on PBMCs, taken around atezolizumab (anti-PD-L1) treatment. The receptor comes from a man aged 70-80 years with urothelial cancer. The CDR3: CASGLYGTDTQYF. The CDR3 region has the DNA TGTGCCAGCGGGCTCTACGGCACAGATACGCAGTATTTT.